Below are 18 T cell receptor beta chains sequenced from a single sample in a study of T cell responses to AZD1222 COVID-19 vaccine. Some clones are missing from TCRdb's copy, which holds only in-frame ones; the method was immunoSEQ multiplex PCR. The table has 170,000 or so clones, approximately 86% seen once. The sample here was peripheral blood, taken 28 days after the second AZD1222 dose. Every receptor here comes from an adult who received the AZD1222 COVID-19 vaccine.

This chain uses TRBV6-5 with TRBJ1-6; 8 bases are shared with TRBD1. Germline V gives CDR1 MNHEY, CDR2 SVGAGI. This CDR3 has 13 residues. Trimming cost V 11 bases and J 12 bases; bases outside gene matches: 12. The CDR3 here is CAARGTGAKPLHF. CDR3 nucleotide sequence: TGTGCCGCGCGGGGGACAGGAGCAAAACCCCTCCACTTT.

V is TRBV7-9 and J is TRBJ1-2; no firm D call. Germline V gene sequence: CDR1 SEHNR, CDR2 FQNEAQ (reference sequence). This CDR3 has 12 amino acids. Trimming left V 8 bases short and J 3 bases short, with 10 bases between. This CDR3 reads CASGQVDYGYTF. In nucleotides, the CDR3 is TGTGCCAGCGGTCAGGTCGACTATGGCTACACCTTC.

This chain uses TRBV7-2 with TRBJ2-5; 7 bases are a match to TRBD1. Per germline, CDR1 SGHTA and CDR2 FQGNSA. V lost 1 base to trimming and J lost 1 base; unmatched junction nucleotides: 12. This CDR3 spans 18 amino acids. CDR3 nucleotides: TGTGCCAGCAGCTTAGATATTTGGGACAGAGGTCGCCAAGAGACCCAGTACTTC. Translating gives CASSLDIWDRGRQETQYF.

The sample holds one count of this clone. V usage is TRBV29-1 and J usage is TRBJ2-1, with 13 nucleotides matching TRBD2. Germline CDR1 and CDR2: SQVTM and ANQGSEA. The CDR3 is 15 residues long. The trim removed 5 bases at V and 6 bases at J, leaving 7 bases unmatched. The CDR3 loop reads CSVTLAGGPLNEQFF. CDR3 DNA sequence: TGCAGCGTTACACTAGCGGGGGGGCCACTCAATGAGCAGTTCTTC.

This chain uses TRBV27 with TRBJ1-5; 9 nucleotides line up with TRBD1. Unmatched junction bases numbered 9, after V lost 6 bases and J lost 6 bases. This CDR3 region has 15 residues. Germline V gene sequence: CDR1 MNHEY, CDR2 SMNVEV (reference sequence). In nucleotides, the CDR3 is TGTGCCAGCAGACCTACAGGGGGCGGAAGTCAGCCCCAGCATTTT. Protein sequence: CASRPTGGGSQPQHF.

The table lists this clone with a count of one. The chain couples TRBV9 to TRBJ1-3; 9 bases are shared with TRBD1. The ends lost 3 bases at V and 3 bases at J; junction bases unmatched: 4. Germline CDR1 is SGDLS and CDR2 is YYNGEE. CDR3 length: 15 residues. CDR3 in amino acids: CASSDRGQRGNTIYF. The CDR3 DNA reads TGTGCCAGCAGCGACAGGGGGCAGCGTGGAAACACCATATATTTT.

The chain couples TRBV6-5 to TRBJ2-3; TRBD2 is a possible D gene (5 bases). The V end was cut by 9 bases, the J end by 0 bases, with 13 bases between. The germline gives CDR1 MNHEY, CDR2 SVGAGI. The CDR3 length is 14 residues. CDR3 coding DNA: TGTGCCAGTCCTAAAGCGGAGAGCACAGATACGCAGTATTTT. It yields the protein CASPKAESTDTQYF.

The V call is TRBV4-3, the J call TRBJ2-7; D is unresolved. Trimming stripped 0 bases from V and 1 base from J, with 7 bases between. Germline CDR1 reads LGHNA; CDR2 reads YSLEER. There are 14 residues in the CDR3. The CDR3 DNA reads TGCGCCAGCAGCCAAGATTTACAGTCCTACGAGCAGTACTTC. Translating it yields CASSQDLQSYEQYF.

The chain employs TRBV7-2 and TRBJ1-2; 7 bases are a match to TRBD1. CDR3 length equals 17 residues. CDR1 is SGHTA, CDR2 FQGNSA, per germline. The J segment lost 3 bases and the V segment lost 1 base, leaving 11 bases of the junction unmatched. DNA for the CDR3: TGTGCCAGCAGCTTAGATCCCGGACAGGTTGGGGACTATGGCTACACCTTC. This codes for CASSLDPGQVGDYGYTF.

V is TRBV3-1 (or the pseudogene TRBV3-2) and J is TRBJ1-3; weak D call: TRBD1 (5 bases). V lost 4 bases and J 4 bases, leaving 17 bases between the germline ends. Germline V gene data show CDR1 as LGHDT and CDR2 as YNNKEL (reference sequence). This CDR3 contains 16 residues. In DNA form, the CDR3 reads TGTGCCAGCAGCCCGGCGCCGGGGGGAGTCGGAAACACCATATATTTT. As protein: CASSPAPGGVGNTIYF.

The rearrangement links TRBV2 to TRBJ1-3; D unclear. CDR1 is SNHLY and CDR2 is FYNNEI in the germline V gene. Deletions cut 2 bases from V and 4 bases from J, with 3 bases between. The CDR3 consists of 12 residues. CDR3 sequence (DNA): TGTGCCAGCAGTGAAACGGGAAACACCATATATTTT. As protein: CASSETGNTIYF.

This clone appeared a few times. The chain has TRBV10-3 and TRBJ2-1, with TRBD2 matching 12 bases. With V trimmed by 7 bases and J by 4 bases, 14 bases remained unmatched. The CDR3 extends over 18 amino acids. Germline values: CDR1 ENHRY, CDR2 SYGVKD. CDR3: CAIKSASGGVLRYNEQFF. The CDR3 DNA sequence: TGTGCCATCAAGTCAGCTAGCGGGGGGGTTTTACGATACAATGAGCAGTTCTTC.

This sequence joins TRBV6-2 or TRBV6-3 and TRBJ2-7; perhaps TRBD1 as D (5 bases). The CDR3 is 17 residues long. Trimming took 3 bases from V and 6 from J, leaving 24 bases between them. The germline V gene has CDR1 MNHEY and CDR2 SVGEGT. The CDR3 here is CASSYPPYTTDRAEQYF. The CDR3 DNA reads as TGTGCCAGCAGTTATCCCCCATACACGACAGACCGGGCCGAGCAGTACTTC.

This chain uses TRBV5-1 with TRBJ2-1, with TRBD2 as a possible D gene (5 bases). The CDR3 is 15 amino acids. Trimming cost V 0 bases and J 3 bases, with 10 bases left between them. Germline V CDR1 and CDR2: SGHRS, YFSETQ. DNA for the CDR3: TGCGCCAGCAGCTTGGTTGCGGGCAGCTACAATGAGCAGTTCTTC. Translation gives CASSLVAGSYNEQFF.

This clone was found a few times. This chain links TRBV5-6 with TRBJ1-2; 10 nucleotides match TRBD1. Germline V CDR1 and CDR2: SGHDT, YYEEEE. The CDR3 is 15 residues long. After removal of 3 bases from V and 3 bases from J, the junction contained 5 bases not matched to a gene. The CDR3 reads CASSSYGTGDYGYTF. The CDR3 DNA reads as TGTGCCAGCAGCTCGTACGGGACAGGGGACTATGGCTACACCTTC.

The V and J genes are TRBV11-2 and TRBJ1-4; TRBD1 matches at 10 bases. The CDR3 is 17 residues long. The germline V gene has CDR1 SGHAT and CDR2 FQNNGV. V shed 3 bases and J 4 bases; nucleotides not matched to a gene: 8. The CDR3: CASSFRGTGARNEKLFF. The CDR3 DNA follows: TGTGCCAGCAGCTTTAGGGGGACAGGGGCCCGTAATGAAAAACTGTTTTTT. The variable domain in full, completed from reference TRBV11-2 and TRBJ1-4, reads EAGVAQSPRYKIIEKRQSVAFWCNPISGHATLYWYQQILGQGPKLLIQFQNNGVVDDSQLPKDRFSAERLKGVDSTLKIQPAKLEDSAVYLCASSFRGTGARNEKLFFGSGTQLSVL.

This clone was counted between two and nine times. The rearrangement uses TRBV25-1 and TRBJ2-5, with D perhaps TRBD2 (6 bases). The CDR3 contains 16 residues. The V end lost 3 bases, the J end lost 2 bases, and 16 bases lay between the germline ends. Germline V gives CDR1 MGHDK, CDR2 SYGVNS. The CDR3 DNA reads as TGTGCCAGCAGTGAGTGGGGACTCCCGGGACAAGAGACCCAGTACTTC. Amino acids: CASSEWGLPGQETQYF.

The chain employs TRBV6-1 and TRBJ1-5, with 9 nucleotides matching TRBD1. Germline values: CDR1 MNHNS, CDR2 SASEGT. The CDR3 is 16 residues long. J gave up 3 bases and V 2 bases, and 5 bases lay outside the gene matches. CDR3 sequence (DNA): TGTGCCAGCAGTGAAAGCCGGACAGGGGCCAATCAGCCCCAGCATTTT. Protein sequence: CASSESRTGANQPQHF.